This T cell receptor (beta chain) was found in a study of shared clonotypes between healthy human individuals. Study information: Used for every donor were three CD4 naive, three CD4 memory, two CD8 naive and one CD8 memory plate. Whole-study findings and limits: The sharing of about 5% of naive CD4 clonotypes was seen across a handful of donors.

Several immunoSEQ plates held equal portions of the genomic DNA taken from each subset. Profiled with immunoSEQ multiplex PCR; TCRdb holds only in-frame clones, not every one. The sample includes some 2.1 million clones, approximately 95% of them seen just once. Comments on this clone: Antigen: not known.

Naive CD8 cells lacked CD45RO, underwent positive selection for CCR7 and left out terminally differentiated effector memory CD45RA+ cells. The healthy adult donors were HIV-negative and reported no recent acute infections or vaccinations. Between the trimmed V and J ends, which lost 6 bases and 3 bases, there was a span of 12 bases. The CDR3 totals 13 residues. Germline V lookup: CDR1 MNHEY, CDR2 SMNVEV (reference sequence). The chain uses TRBV27 and TRBJ2-7; D remains unclear. The material sequenced was naive CD8+ T cells sorted from blood. The clonotype comes from a man between 18 and 29 years old in good health. CDR3 sequence: CASSRAWGYEQYF. CDR3 coding DNA: TGTGCCAGCAGCCGGGCCTGGGGCTACGAGCAGTACTTC.